This T cell receptor beta chain was retrieved from a study of T cell changes during pregnancy in multiple sclerosis. This CDR3 region has 15 residues. Trimming pared 0 bases from V and 7 bases from J, leaving 10 bases between. CDR1 and CDR2 from the germline V gene are SGHAT and FQNNGV. Profiled with immunoSEQ multiplex PCR; TCRdb holds only in-frame clones, not every one. The table has about 12,000 clones, 88% seen once. The specimen was CD8+ T cells from peripheral blood mononuclear cells, collected in the second trimester of pregnancy. The TCR was taken from a female donor in good health, enrolled as a control in a pregnancy study. The rearrangement links TRBV11-2 to TRBJ1-6; D is unresolved. The CDR3 coding sequence is TGTGCCAGCAGCTTAGAGTTGGCACCAAATTCACCCCTCCACTTT. Translating gives CASSLELAPNSPLHF.